Sequencing of this T cell receptor beta chain was carried out in a study of blood T cell repertoires in COVID-19. Overall study context: Donors in the United States, Italy and Spain gave samples during acute or convalescent COVID-19. PBMCs, B-cell-depleted T cells, or T cells provided the cDNA or gDNA that made up the material.

This CDR3 is 17 amino acids long. Trimming at V came to 5 bases and at J to 1 base, leaving 7 bases not matched to a gene. Germline V gives CDR1 SEHNR, CDR2 FQNEAQ (reference sequence). A few counts support this clone. Source study methods: Nucleated cell counts were estimated from reference gene primer amplification. Profiling relied on immunoSEQ multiplex PCR, and the TCRdb table lists in-frame clones only, not all of them. D and trimming were read from the DNA, whereas the V and J calls and clone size are those reported in that table. The data show over 200,000 clones, with roughly 84% seen just once and 1.5% to 2% held by the top ten.

This sequence was found in a man in his forties with active or convalescent COVID-19. This chain uses TRBV7-9 with TRBJ2-5, with 13 bases identical to TRBD2. Sequenced material: peripheral blood. Here the CDR3 DNA reads TGTGCCAGCAGCAGAAGGCGACTAGCGGGAGGCCAAGAGACCCAGTACTTC. Amino acid sequence: CASSRRRLAGGQETQYF. Drawing the rest from reference TRBV7-9 and TRBJ2-5, the complete variable domain is DTGVSQNPRHKITKRGQNVTFRCDPISEHNRLYWYRQTLGQGPEFLTYFQNEAQLEKSRLLSDRFSAERPKGSFSTLEIQRTEQGDSAMYLCASSRRRLAGGQETQYFGPGTRLLVL.